Listed below are T cell receptor beta chains from one sample, sequenced in a study of blood T cell repertoires in COVID-19. Repertoires were generated with immunoSEQ multiplex PCR, while TCRdb's copy carries only in-frame clones and drops some. Counted here are about 490,000 clones, 80% to 90% occurring once; the ten biggest clones make up 3% to 3.5%. Source material: peripheral blood. These receptors were collected from a human donor in a cohort sampled during active COVID-19. The CDR3 runs from the conserved cysteine through the conserved F or W. Fields, in order: V gene, clone size, J gene, CDR3 protein. Rows may omit the clone size; those that give it use once, few, many or a size class.

TRBV23-1	once	TRBJ2-5	CASSQEDCYGETQYF
TRBV6-5	-	TRBJ1-2	CASSLDTYYGYTF
TRBV7-8	-	TRBJ2-3	CASSLGAGGTDTQYF
TRBV18	few	TRBJ1-1	CASSLLTGGEAFF
TRBV12-3/TRBV12-4	-	TRBJ2-7	CASSLGQARQYF
TRBV5-4	-	TRBJ1-2	CASSRRRTNYGYTF
TRBV6-2/TRBV6-3	-	TRBJ2-7	CASSSRGEQYF
TRBV14	-	TRBJ2-5	CASSQGGGLAGGQETQYF
TRBV5-6	-	TRBJ1-5	CASSWGTGEGQPQHF
TRBV4-1	-	TRBJ1-5	CASSIQAGNQPQHF
TRBV27	-	TRBJ2-3	CASSLGPDTQYF
TRBV4-2	few	TRBJ1-6	CASSLRLRRDSPLHF
TRBV19	-	TRBJ2-7	CASSIGTGSYEQYF
TRBV19	-	TRBJ1-1	CASSTTGSTEAFF
TRBV7-3	few	TRBJ2-7	CASSPQPSGSKDEQYF
TRBV7-2	once	TRBJ2-1	CASSLFSLNLNEQFF
TRBV6-2/TRBV6-3	-	TRBJ2-7	CASSPTTVRSEQYF
TRBV28	-	TRBJ2-5	CASSSLWGRYQETQYF
TRBV30	-	TRBJ2-1	CAWSVYPPSSPSYNEQFF
TRBV6-2/TRBV6-3	-	TRBJ2-1	CASSTNRATSGSLYNEQFF
TRBV28	-	TRBJ2-7	CASSSPVGTGGEEQYF
TRBV15	-	TRBJ1-2	CATSRPTGGKGINGYTF
TRBV3-1/TRBV3-2	-	TRBJ2-1	CASSHTSGHIDEQFF
TRBV5-1	-	TRBJ2-3	CASSATSSGSVDTQYF
TRBV11-3	-	TRBJ2-7	CASSPTTGSYEQYF
TRBV7-2	-	TRBJ2-1	CASSLSSGRANEQFF
TRBV5-6	-	TRBJ2-7	CASSFEGGAYEQYF
TRBV10-3	-	TRBJ1-1	CAISVRQDTEAFF
TRBV4-1	-	TRBJ2-4	CARTSGREAKNIQYF
TRBV10-3	once	TRBJ1-2	CAISTYTGTANYGYTF
TRBV7-6	-	TRBJ1-2	CASSLGVPRQGYGYTF
TRBV10-3	-	TRBJ1-1	CAISESETGEDTEAFF
TRBV2	-	TRBJ2-1	CASSEWREALNEQFF
TRBV19	-	TRBJ1-1	CASSIGGRRGNTEAFF
TRBV6-5	-	TRBJ1-4	CASSYSSGKTNEKLFF
TRBV18	-	TRBJ1-5	CASSPARTVNQPQHF
TRBV11-2	-	TRBJ2-1	CASSSRLGSYNEQFF
TRBV6-7	-	TRBJ2-1	CASSYRASGRHEQFF
TRBV10-3	once	TRBJ2-3	CAISSTGEGTDTQYF
TRBV28	once	TRBJ1-3	CASRGTGTGGSGNTIYF
TRBV18	once	TRBJ2-3	CASSLLGTSGRVDTQYF
TRBV11-3	-	TRBJ2-3	CASSSGTSGPEATDTQYF
TRBV28	once	TRBJ1-4	CASSLHPIEEKLFF
TRBV29-1	-	TRBJ1-1	CSVTGTELRGTEAFF
TRBV27	once	TRBJ2-3	CASHKGIPTDTQYF
TRBV18	-	TRBJ1-1	CASSPIGVNTEAFF
TRBV19	few	TRBJ2-1	CASRPQVSNNEQFF
TRBV30	-	TRBJ2-1	CAWTHGTGDNEQFF
TRBV29-1	once	TRBJ1-3	CSAIPTGRGNTIYF